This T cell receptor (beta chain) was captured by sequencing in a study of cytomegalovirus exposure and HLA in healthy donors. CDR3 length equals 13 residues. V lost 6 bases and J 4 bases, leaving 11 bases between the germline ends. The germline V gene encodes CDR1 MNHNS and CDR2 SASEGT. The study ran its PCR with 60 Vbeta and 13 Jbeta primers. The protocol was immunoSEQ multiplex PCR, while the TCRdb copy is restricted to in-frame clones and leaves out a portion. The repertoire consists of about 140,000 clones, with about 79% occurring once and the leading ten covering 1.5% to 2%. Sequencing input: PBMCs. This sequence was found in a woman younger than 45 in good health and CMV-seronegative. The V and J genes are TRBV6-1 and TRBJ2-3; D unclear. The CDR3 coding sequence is TGTGCCAGCAGGGCCGGAGTTGCAGATACGCAGTATTTT. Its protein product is CASRAGVADTQYF.